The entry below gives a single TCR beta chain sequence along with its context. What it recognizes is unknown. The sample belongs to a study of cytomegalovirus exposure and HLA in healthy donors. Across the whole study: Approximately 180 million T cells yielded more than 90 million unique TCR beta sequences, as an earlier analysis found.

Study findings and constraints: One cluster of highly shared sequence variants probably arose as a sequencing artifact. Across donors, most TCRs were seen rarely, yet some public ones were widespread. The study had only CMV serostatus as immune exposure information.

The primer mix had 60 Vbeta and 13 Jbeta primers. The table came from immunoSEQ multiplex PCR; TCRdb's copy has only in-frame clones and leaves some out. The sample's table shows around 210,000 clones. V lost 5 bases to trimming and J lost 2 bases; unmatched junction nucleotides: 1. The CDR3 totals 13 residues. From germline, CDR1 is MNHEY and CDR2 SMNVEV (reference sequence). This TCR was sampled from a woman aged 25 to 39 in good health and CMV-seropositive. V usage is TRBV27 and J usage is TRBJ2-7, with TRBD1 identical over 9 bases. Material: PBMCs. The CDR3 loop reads CASSNRGPYEQYF. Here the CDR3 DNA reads TGTGCCAGCAGTAACAGGGGGCCCTACGAGCAGTACTTC.